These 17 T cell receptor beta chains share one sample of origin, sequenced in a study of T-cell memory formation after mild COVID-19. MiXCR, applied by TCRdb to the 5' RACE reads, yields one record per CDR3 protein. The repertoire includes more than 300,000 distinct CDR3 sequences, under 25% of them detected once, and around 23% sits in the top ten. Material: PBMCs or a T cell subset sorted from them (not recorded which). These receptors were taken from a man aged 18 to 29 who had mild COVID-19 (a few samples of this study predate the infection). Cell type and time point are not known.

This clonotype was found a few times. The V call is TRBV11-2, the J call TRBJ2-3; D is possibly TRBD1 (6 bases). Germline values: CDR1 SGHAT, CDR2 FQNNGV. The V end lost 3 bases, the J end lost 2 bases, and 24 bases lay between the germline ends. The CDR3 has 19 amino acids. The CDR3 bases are TGTGCCAGCAGCTTCCCCGAGCAAGGGGGTCGCGCATACACAGATACGCAGTATTTT. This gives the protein CASSFPEQGGRAYTDTQYF.

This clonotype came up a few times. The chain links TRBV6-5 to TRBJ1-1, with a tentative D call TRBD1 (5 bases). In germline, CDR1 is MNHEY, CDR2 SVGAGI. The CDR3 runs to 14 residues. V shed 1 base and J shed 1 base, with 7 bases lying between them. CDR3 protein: CASSYYGGNTEAFF. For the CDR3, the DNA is TGTGCCAGCAGTTACTATGGGGGGAACACTGAAGCTTTCTTT.

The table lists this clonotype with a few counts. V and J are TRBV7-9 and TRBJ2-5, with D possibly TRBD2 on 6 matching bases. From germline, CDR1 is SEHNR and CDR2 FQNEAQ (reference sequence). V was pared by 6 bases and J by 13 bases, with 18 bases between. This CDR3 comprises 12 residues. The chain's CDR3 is CASREMRGLGYF. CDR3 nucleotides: TGTGCCAGCAGAGAAATGCGGGGCCTTGGGTACTTC.

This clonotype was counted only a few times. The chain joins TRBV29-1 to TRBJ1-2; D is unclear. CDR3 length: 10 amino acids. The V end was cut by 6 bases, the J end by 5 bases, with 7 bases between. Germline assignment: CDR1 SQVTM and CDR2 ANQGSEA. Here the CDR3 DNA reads TGCAGCGTGGACGGTTATGGCTACACCTTC. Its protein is CSVDGYGYTF.

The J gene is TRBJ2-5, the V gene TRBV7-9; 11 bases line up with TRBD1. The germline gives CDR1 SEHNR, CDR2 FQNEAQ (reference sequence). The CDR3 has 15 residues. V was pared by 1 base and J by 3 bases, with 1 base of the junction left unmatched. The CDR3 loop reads CASSLGGQGEETQYF. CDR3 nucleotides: TGTGCCAGCAGCTTAGGGGGACAGGGGGAAGAGACCCAGTACTTC.

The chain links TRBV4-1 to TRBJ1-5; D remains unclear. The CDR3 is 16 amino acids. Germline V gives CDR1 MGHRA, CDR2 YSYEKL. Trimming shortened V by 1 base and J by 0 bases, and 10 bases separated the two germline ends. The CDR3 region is CASSQASEVSNQPQHF. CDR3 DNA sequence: TGCGCCAGCAGCCAAGCGAGCGAGGTTAGCAATCAGCCCCAGCATTTT.

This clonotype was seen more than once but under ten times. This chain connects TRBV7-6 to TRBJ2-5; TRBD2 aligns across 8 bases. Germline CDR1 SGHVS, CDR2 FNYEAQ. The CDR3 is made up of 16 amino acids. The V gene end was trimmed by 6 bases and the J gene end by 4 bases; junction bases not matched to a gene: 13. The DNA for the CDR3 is TGTGCCAGCAGTGGGCGGGGGGTCACGGAGGGAGAGACCCAGTACTTC. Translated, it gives CASSGRGVTEGETQYF.

CDR3 sequence reads: CASSARQGGQPQHF. CDR3 sequence (DNA): TGTGCCAGCAGTGCCCGACAGGGCGGTCAGCCCCAGCATTTT. The J gene is TRBJ1-5, the V gene TRBV27, with 7 bases fitting TRBD1. CDR1 is MNHEY and CDR2 is SMNVEV in the germline V gene (reference sequence). Losses at the gene ends were 5 bases for V and 6 bases for J; bases not matched to a gene: 7. The CDR3 contains 14 residues.

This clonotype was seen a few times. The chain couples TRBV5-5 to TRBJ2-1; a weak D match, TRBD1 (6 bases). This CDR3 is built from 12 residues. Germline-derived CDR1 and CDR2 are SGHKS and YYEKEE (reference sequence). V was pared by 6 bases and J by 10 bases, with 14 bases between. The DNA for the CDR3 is TGTGCCAGCATCAAAGAGGGGGACGAGCAGTTCTTC. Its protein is CASIKEGDEQFF.

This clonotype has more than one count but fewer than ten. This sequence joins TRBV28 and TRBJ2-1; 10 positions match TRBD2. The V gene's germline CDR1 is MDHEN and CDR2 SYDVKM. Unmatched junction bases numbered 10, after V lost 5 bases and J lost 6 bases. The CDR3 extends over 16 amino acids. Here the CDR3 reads CASSPLTSGEVNEQFF. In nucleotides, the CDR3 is TGTGCCAGCAGTCCGTTAACTAGCGGGGAAGTCAATGAGCAGTTCTTC.

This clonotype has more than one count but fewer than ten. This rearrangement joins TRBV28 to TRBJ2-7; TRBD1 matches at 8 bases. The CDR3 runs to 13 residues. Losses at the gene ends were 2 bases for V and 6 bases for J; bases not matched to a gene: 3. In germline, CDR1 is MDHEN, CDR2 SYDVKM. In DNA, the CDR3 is TGTGCCAGCAGTTTAATTGACAGGGGCGAGCAGTACGTC. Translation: CASSLIDRGEQYV.

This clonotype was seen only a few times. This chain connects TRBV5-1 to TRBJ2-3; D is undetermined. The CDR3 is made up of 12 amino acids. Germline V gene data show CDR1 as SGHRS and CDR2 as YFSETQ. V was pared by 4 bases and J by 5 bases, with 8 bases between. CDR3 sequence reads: CASSLPQDTQYF. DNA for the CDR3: TGCGCCAGCAGCCTTCCCCAAGATACGCAGTATTTT.

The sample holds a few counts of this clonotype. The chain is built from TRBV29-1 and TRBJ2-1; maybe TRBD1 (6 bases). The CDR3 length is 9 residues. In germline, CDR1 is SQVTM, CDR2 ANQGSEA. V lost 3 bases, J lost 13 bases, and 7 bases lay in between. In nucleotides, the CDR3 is TGCAGCGTTGAGGACAGACAGTTCTTC. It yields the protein CSVEDRQFF.

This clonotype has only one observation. The CDR3 DNA sequence: TGCGCCAGCAGCCAAGTAGTCAGGGCCGGTCAGCCCCAGCATTTT. Translating it yields CASSQVVRAGQPQHF. The rearrangement joins TRBV4-1 to TRBJ1-5; tentatively, D is TRBD1 (5 bases). Germline loops: CDR1 MGHRA, CDR2 YSYEKL. The length of the CDR3 is 15 residues. V lost 1 base to trimming and J lost 6 bases, with 13 bases between them.

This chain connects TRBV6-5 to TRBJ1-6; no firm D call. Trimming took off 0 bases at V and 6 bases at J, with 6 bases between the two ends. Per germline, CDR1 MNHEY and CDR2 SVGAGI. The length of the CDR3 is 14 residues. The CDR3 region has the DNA TGTGCCAGCAGTTACTCGGTCCCTAATTCACCCCTCCACTTT. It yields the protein CASSYSVPNSPLHF.

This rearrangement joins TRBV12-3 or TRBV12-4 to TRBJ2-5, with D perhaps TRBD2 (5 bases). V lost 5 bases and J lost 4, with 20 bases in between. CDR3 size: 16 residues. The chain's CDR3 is CASSVVTGSLVETQYF. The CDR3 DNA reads TGTGCCAGCAGTGTAGTTACGGGGTCGTTGGTAGAGACCCAGTACTTC.

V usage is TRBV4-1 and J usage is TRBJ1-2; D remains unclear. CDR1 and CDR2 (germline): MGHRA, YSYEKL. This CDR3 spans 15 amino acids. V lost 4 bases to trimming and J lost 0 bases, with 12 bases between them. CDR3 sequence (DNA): TGCGCCAGCAGCCCCGCCCAGACCGCTAACTATGGCTACACCTTC. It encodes CASSPAQTANYGYTF.